The entry that follows covers one TCR beta chain sequence. Which antigen it targets is not known. Within one base of it there is no much larger clone, and no base qualities were kept. In the paper's terms, the time point label means: blood 4 weeks post-SBRT, at nephrectomy. Reading the label with the study, this specimen's treatment or condition is: 15 Gy SBRT to primary tumor, nephrectomy 4 weeks later. Samples were obtained from a clinical trial, in which 15 Gy stereotactic body radiation therapy was delivered to primary renal cell carcinomas and nephrectomy was performed 4 weeks later. To track tumor-enriched clonotypes, serial peripheral blood was sampled from radiation-treated patients at baseline and at 2 weeks and 4 weeks after SBRT. Every patient had renal cell carcinoma of clear cell pathology. Genomic DNA for TCR sequencing was prepared using the QIAamp DNA Blood Mini Kit (Qiagen). Samples were included in the analyses only if all quality control checks were passed.

The sample originates from a study of radiation and T cells in renal cell carcinoma (TCRdb year 2020). Study-wide context: In total, approximately 54 samples, comprising approximately 26 tumors and some 27 peripheral blood samples, were subjected to TCR beta sequencing. The final blood draw took place at 4 weeks after radiation, the same time as nephrectomy. Across all 53 samples, 4,016,671 unique CDR3 nucleotide sequences encoding 2,658,974 unique CDR3 amino acid sequences were identified.

TCR beta libraries were generated from genomic DNA with the immunoSEQ kit, following the manufacturer's recommendations. For library preparation, a first multiplex PCR was performed with proprietary primers, followed by a second PCR in which unique barcodes were added, and bead cleanups were performed after each round. Each sample batch included a kit-provided positive control reaction and a negative control reaction. The final libraries were assessed on an Agilent 4200 TapeStation D1000 ScreenTape, pooled by volume, and quantified by qPCR. Sequencing was performed on an Illumina NextSeq500 with a MidOutput 150-cycle cartridge, and 156 Read1 and 15 Index1 cycles were run with kit custom primers. The pooled library was loaded at 0.75 to 1 pM, with a roughly 20% PhiX control spiked in. The original methods were these. The vendor-processed data were analyzed in R, and a clonotype was defined as all T cells that share the same CDR3 nucleotide sequence. In the clone abundance analyses, frequencies in each sample were normalized to that sample's 10,000 most abundant clones. Public T cell clones, which averaged fewer than five per sample, were removed prior to analysis. Tumor-enriched and baseline blood-enriched clonotypes were defined by at least a 32-fold difference in abundance between compartments. A beta-binomial differential abundance model was applied to find clonotypes that expanded or contracted between blood time points. Tumor-blood repertoire similarity was measured with the Baroni-Urbani and Buser coefficient, and groups were compared using two-tailed Wilcoxon tests in R. TCRdb stores this immuneACCESS table with in-frame sequences only. Part of the clones is absent; in the studies checked, under half of the shortfall reflects unresolved V genes, and no reason is known for the rest. V, J and clone size derive from that table, while D and trimming were established from the DNA sequence. Recorded for this sample are 30,000 to 40,000 clones; 81% of them occurred a single time. Clones ranked in the top ten supply roughly 30% of the sample.

Study-wide findings and limitations: Effects of radiation dose or scheduling on the TCR repertoire could not be addressed with the single-armed trial design. Because pretreatment tumor biopsies were not available, the study could not determine whether clonotypes were already present within the tumor at baseline. Top tumor clonotypes rose in blood from baseline to 2 weeks post-radiation, then contracted by 4 weeks, suggesting transient expansion of tumor-resident clones. Dynamics of the blood repertoire were not tracked past 4 weeks after treatment.

Here the sequenced sample was blood, taken from a patient whose treatment included radiotherapy and nephrectomy. This TCR was recovered from a man aged 55 to 70 with renal cell carcinoma.

The CDR3 protein sequence reads: CASSAVRGNEKLFF. The DNA sequence reads TGTGCCAGCAGTGCGGTAAGGGGTAATGAAAAACTGTTTTTT. The receptor chain draws on TRBV6-1 and TRBJ1-4; the D segment could be TRBD1, given 5 matching bases. The CDR3, from cysteine to phenylalanine, totals 14 residues. Of the read, only the CDR3 DNA is kept; its 42 bases are in frame from base 1. V and J lose 4 bases and 4 bases, and a span of 10 bases separates them. The germline V gene specifies MNHNS as CDR1 and SASEGT as CDR2.